What follows describes a single T cell receptor (beta chain). Its specificity is unknown. The same CDR3 arises from other DNA sequences in this sample as well. No patient had autoimmune disease or received systemic immunosuppression. Data came from immunoSEQ multiplex PCR; TCRdb stores just in-frame clones and leaves some out. The sample includes tens of thousands of clones, just under 85% of them seen just once. The sample is drawn from a study of OX40 agonist ivuxolimab in advanced cancers. V lost 5 bases and J lost 9; bases outside the gene matches: 8. This CDR3 spans 14 amino acids. CDR1 MNHEY and CDR2 SVGAGI come from the germline V gene. Findings and limits, study-wide: Within 6 weeks, CD4+ and CD8+ blood T cells expanded clonally at 0.1 to 3.0 mg/kg. More expanded clones were found, on average, in CD8+ than in CD4+ T cells.

The chain employs TRBV6-5 and TRBJ1-2; 11 bases match TRBD1. Specimen: CD4+ or CD8+ T cells sorted from blood, collected in a trial of the OX40 agonist ivuxolimab. This clonotype was obtained from an adult with an advanced solid tumor such as melanoma, head and neck, liver or kidney cancer. The CDR3 loop is CASSPGTGGSRYTF. The DNA of the CDR3 is TGTGCCAGCAGTCCTGGGACAGGGGGTTCTCGCTACACCTTC.